This T cell receptor (beta chain) was sequenced in a study of blood T cell repertoires in COVID-19. Whole-study context: The United States, Italy and Spain supplied acute and convalescent COVID-19 samples. The analysed material was cDNA or gDNA that came from T cells, B-cell-depleted T cells, or PBMCs.

In the study's own analysis: Reference gene primer amplification yielded estimated nucleated cell counts. The data were produced by immunoSEQ multiplex PCR, yet TCRdb's version contains in-frame clones alone and is incomplete. The V and J calls and clone size are taken from that table; D and trimming were inferred from the DNA. Of some 59,000 clones listed, roughly nine tenths are singletons. Germline V gives CDR1 SQVTM, CDR2 ANQGSEA. The CDR3 length is 13 residues. V lost 4 bases and J lost 10, with 14 bases in between. The source material was peripheral blood. The TCR was taken from a man aged 50 to 59 with acute or convalescent COVID-19. V usage is TRBV29-1 and J usage is TRBJ1-6, with D possibly matching TRBD1 (5 bases). The CDR3 here is CSVVEGVGSPLHF. The CDR3 DNA reads TGCAGCGTTGTAGAAGGGGTCGGGTCACCCCTCCACTTT.